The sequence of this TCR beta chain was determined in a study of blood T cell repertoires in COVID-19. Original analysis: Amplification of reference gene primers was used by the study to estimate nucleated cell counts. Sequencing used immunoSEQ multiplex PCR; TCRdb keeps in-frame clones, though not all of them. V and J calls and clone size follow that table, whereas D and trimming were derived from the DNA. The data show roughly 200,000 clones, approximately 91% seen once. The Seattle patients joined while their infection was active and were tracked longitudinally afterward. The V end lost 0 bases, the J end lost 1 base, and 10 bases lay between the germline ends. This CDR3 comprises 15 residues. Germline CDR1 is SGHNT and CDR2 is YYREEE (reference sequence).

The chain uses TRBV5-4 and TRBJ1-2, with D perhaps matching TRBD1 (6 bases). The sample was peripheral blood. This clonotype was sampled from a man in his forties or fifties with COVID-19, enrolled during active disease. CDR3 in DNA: TGTGCCAGCAGCTTGGCGCGGACAGATAACTATGGCTACACCTTC. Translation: CASSLARTDNYGYTF. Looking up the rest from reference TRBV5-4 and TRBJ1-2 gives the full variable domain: ETGVTQSPTHLIKTRGQQVTLRCSSQSGHNTVSWYQQALGQGPQFIFQYYREEENGRGNFPPRFSGLQFPNYSSELNVNALELDDSALYLCASSLARTDNYGYTFGSGTRLTVV.